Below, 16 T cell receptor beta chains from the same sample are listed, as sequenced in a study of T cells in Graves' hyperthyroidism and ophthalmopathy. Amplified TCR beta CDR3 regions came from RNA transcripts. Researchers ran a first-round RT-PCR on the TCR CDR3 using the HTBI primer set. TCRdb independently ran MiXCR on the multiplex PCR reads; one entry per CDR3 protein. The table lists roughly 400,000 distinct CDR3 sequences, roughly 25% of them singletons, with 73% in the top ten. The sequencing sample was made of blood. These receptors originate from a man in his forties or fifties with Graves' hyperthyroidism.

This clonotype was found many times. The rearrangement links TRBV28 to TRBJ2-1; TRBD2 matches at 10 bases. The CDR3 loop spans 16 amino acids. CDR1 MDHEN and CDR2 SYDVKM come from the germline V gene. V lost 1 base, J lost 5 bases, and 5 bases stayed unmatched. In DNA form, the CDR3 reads TGTGCCAGCAGTTTATATGCTAGCGGGAGCCACAATGAGCAGTTCTTC. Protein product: CASSLYASGSHNEQFF.

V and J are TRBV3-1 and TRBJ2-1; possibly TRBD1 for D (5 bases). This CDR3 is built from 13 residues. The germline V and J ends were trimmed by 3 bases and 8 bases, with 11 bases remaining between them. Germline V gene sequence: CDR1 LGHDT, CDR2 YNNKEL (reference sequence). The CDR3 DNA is TGTGCCAGCAGCCAGCAGGGTTTCCATGAGCAGTTCTTC. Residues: CASSQQGFHEQFF.

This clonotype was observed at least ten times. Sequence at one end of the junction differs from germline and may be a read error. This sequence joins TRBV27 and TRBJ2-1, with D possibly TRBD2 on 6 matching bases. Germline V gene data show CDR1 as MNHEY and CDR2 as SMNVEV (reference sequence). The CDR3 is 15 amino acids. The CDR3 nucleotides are TGTGCAAGCAGTTTACTTCCCGGGACTGGAGATGAGCAGTTCTTC. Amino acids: CASSLLPGTGDEQFF.

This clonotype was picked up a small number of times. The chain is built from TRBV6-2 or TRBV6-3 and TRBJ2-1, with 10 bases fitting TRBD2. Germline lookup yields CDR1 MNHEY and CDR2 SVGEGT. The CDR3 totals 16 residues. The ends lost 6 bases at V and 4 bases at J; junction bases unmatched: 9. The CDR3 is CASRPDPGLAYNEQFF. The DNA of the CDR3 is TGTGCCAGCAGACCAGATCCGGGACTAGCGTACAATGAGCAGTTCTTC.

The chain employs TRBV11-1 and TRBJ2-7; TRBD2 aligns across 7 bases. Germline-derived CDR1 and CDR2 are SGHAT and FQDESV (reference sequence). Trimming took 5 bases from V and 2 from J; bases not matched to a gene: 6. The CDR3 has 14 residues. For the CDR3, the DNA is TGTGCCAGCAGCCGGGGGGATGGAGCCTACGAGCAGTACTTC. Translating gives CASSRGDGAYEQYF.

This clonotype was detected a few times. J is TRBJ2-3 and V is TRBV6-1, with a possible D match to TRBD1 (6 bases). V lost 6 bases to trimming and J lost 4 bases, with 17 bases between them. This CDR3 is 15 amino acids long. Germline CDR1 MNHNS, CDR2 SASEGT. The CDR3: CASRGAVPESDTQYF. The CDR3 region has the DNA TGTGCCAGCAGGGGGGCGGTTCCAGAGTCAGATACGCAGTATTTT.

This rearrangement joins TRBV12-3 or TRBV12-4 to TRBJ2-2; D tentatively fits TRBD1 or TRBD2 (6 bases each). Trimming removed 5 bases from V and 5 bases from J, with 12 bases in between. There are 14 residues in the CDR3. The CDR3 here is CASSTGARTGELFF. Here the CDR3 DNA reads TGTGCCAGCAGTACGGGGGCACGGACCGGGGAGCTGTTTTTT.

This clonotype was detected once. The DNA for the CDR3 is TGTGCCAGCTCACTGGGGACAGCTGGAAACACCATATATTTT. It is translated as CASSLGTAGNTIYF. This sequence joins TRBV18 and TRBJ1-3; TRBD1 matches at 7 bases. Per the germline V gene, CDR1 is KGHSH and CDR2 is LQKENI. The length of the CDR3 is 14 residues. The V and J ends lost 4 bases and 2 bases, in that order; junction bases with no gene match: 2.

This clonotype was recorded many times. CDR3 region: CASSFGQGAYGYTF. The CDR3 nucleotides read TGTGCCAGCAGTTTTGGACAGGGGGCATATGGCTACACCTTC. The chain couples TRBV28 to TRBJ1-2; the match to TRBD1 covers 11 bases. CDR1 is MDHEN, CDR2 SYDVKM, per germline. The V segment lost 3 bases and the J segment 5 bases; nucleotides outside the gene matches: 2. The CDR3 consists of 14 residues.

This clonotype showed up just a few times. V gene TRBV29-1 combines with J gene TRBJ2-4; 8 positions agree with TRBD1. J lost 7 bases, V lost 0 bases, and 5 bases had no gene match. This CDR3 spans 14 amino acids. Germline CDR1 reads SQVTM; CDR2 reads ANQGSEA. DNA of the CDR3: TGCAGCGTTGAAGACCGGGACAGGAATAACATTCAGTACTTC. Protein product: CSVEDRDRNNIQYF.

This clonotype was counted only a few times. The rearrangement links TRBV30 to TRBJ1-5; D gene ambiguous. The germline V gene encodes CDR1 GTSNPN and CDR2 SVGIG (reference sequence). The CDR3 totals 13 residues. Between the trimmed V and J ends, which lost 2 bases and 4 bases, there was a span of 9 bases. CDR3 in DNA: TGTGCCTGGAGTTTCCCAGAAAATCAGCCCCAGCATTTT. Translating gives CAWSFPENQPQHF.

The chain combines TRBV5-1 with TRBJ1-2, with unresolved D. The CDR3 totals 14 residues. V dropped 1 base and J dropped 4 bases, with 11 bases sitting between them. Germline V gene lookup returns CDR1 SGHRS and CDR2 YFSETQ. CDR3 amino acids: CASSLSLSGYGYTF. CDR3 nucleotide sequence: TGCGCCAGCAGCTTGAGTCTCTCGGGCTATGGCTACACCTTC.

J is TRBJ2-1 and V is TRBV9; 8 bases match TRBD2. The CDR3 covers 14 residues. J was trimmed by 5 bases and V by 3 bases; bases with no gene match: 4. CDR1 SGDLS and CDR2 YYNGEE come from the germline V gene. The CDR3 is CASSAGRANNEQFF. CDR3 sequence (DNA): TGTGCCAGCAGCGCCGGGAGGGCCAACAATGAGCAGTTCTTC.

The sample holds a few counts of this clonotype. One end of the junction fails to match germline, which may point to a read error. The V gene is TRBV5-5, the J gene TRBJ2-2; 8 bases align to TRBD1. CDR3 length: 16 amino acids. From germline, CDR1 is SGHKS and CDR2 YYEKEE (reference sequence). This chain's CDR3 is CASSQVPGTGAGELFF. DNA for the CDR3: TGCGCCAGCAGCCAAGTCCCAGGGACAGGCGCCGGGGAGCTGTTTTTT.

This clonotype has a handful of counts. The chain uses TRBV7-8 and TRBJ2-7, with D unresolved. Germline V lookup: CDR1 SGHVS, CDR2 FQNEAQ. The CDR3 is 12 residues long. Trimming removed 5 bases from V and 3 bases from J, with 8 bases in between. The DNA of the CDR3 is TGTGCCAGCAGCCAGGACGTCTACGAGCAGTACTTC. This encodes CASSQDVYEQYF.

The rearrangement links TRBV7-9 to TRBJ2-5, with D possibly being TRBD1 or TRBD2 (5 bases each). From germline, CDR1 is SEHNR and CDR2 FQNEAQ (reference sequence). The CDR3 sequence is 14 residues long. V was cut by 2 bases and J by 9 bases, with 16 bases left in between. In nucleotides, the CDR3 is TGTGCCAGCAGCTTAATGATGGGGGACGGGGCCCAGTACTTC. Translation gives CASSLMMGDGAQYF.